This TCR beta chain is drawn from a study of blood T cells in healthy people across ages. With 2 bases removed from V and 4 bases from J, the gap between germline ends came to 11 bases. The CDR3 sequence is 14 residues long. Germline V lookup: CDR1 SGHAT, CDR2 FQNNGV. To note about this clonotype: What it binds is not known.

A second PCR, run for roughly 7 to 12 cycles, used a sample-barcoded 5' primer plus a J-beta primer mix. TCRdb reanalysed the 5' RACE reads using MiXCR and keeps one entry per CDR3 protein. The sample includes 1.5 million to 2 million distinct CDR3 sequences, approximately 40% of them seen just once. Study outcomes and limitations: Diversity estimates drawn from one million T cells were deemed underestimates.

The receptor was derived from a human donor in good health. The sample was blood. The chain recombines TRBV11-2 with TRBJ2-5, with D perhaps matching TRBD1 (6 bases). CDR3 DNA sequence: TGTGCCAGCAGCTTACAGGGGCCGCGAGAGACCCAGTACTTC. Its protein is CASSLQGPRETQYF.